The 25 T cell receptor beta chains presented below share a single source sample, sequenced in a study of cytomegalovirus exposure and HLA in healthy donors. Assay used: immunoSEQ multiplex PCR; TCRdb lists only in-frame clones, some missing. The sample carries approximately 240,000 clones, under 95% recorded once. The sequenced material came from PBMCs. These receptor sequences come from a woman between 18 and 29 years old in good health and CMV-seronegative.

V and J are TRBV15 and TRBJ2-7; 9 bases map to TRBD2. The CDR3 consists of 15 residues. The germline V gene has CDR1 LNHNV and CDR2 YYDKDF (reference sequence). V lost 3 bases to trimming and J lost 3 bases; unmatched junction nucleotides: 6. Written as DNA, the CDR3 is TGTGCCACCAGCAGCCGGACTAGCGTCCGCTACGAGCAGTACTTC. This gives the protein CATSSRTSVRYEQYF.

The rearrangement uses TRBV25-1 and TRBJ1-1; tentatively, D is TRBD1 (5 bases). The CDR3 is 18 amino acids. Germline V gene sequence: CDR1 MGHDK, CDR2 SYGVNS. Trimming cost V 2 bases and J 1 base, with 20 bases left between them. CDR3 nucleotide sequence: TGTGCCAGCAGTGAAGGTGTGCGGAGGGGACGAGGGAACACTGAAGCTTTCTTT. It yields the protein CASSEGVRRGRGNTEAFF.

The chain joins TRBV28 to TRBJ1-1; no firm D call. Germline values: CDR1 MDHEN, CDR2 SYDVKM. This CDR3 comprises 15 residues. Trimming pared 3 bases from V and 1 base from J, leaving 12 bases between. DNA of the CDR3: TGTGCCAGCAGTTTTCCCGGAGACGGGAACACTGAAGCTTTCTTT. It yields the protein CASSFPGDGNTEAFF.

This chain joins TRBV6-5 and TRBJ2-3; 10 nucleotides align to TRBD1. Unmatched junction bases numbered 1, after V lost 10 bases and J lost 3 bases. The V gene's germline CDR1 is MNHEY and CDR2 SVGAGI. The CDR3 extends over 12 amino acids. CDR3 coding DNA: TGTGCCACGGGACAGGGGACAGATACGCAGTATTTT. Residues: CATGQGTDTQYF.

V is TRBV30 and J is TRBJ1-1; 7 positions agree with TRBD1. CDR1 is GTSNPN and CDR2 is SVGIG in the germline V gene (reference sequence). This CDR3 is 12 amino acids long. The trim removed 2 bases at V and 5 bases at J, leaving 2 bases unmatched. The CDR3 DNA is TGTGCCTGGAGTCAGGGGGAGACTGAAGCTTTCTTT. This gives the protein CAWSQGETEAFF.

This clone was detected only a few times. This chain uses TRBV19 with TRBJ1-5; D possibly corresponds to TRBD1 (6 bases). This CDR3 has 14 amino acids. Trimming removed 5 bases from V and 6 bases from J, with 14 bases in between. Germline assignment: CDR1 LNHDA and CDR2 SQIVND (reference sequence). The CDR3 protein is CASSATGFGQPQHF. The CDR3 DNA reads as TGTGCCAGTAGTGCTACAGGGTTCGGTCAGCCCCAGCATTTT.

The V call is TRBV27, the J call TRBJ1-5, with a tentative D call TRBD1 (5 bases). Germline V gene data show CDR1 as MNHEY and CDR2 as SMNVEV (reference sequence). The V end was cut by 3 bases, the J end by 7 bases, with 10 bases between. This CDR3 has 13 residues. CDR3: CASSLGPSQPQHF. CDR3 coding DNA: TGTGCCAGCAGTTTGGGGCCTTCCCAGCCCCAGCATTTT.

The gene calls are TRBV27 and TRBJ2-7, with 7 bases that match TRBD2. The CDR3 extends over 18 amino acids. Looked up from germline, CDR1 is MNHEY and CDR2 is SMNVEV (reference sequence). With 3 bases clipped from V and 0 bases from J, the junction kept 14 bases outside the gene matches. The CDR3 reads CASSFRVIAGLSSYEQYF. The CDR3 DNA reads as TGTGCCAGCAGTTTCCGAGTCATAGCGGGCTTGAGCTCCTACGAGCAGTACTTC.

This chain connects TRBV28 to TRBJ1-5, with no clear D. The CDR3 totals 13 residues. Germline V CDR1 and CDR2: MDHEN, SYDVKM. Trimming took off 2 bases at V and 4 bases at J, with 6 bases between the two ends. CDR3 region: CASSLVSNQPQHF. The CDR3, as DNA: TGTGCCAGCAGTTTAGTTAGTAATCAGCCCCAGCATTTT.

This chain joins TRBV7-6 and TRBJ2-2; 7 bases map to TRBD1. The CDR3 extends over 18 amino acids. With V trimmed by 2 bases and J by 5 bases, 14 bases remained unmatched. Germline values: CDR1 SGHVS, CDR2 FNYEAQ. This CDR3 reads CASSLRPFTGEKTGELFF. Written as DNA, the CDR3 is TGTGCCAGCAGCTTAAGGCCCTTCACAGGGGAAAAGACCGGGGAGCTGTTTTTT.

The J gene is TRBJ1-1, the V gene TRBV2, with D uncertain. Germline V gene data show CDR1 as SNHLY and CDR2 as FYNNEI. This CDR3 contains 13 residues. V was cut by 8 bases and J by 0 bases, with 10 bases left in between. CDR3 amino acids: CASDTNMNTEAFF. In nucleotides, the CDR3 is TGTGCCAGCGACACGAACATGAACACTGAAGCTTTCTTT.

The CDR3 is CASSSPYEQYF. As DNA, the CDR3 is TGCGCCAGCAGCTCCCCGTACGAGCAGTACTTC. The genes are TRBV5-1 and TRBJ2-7; no clear D gene. Germline V gene lookup returns CDR1 SGHRS and CDR2 YFSETQ. The length of the CDR3 is 11 residues. V lost 3 bases, J lost 4 bases, and 5 bases lay in between.

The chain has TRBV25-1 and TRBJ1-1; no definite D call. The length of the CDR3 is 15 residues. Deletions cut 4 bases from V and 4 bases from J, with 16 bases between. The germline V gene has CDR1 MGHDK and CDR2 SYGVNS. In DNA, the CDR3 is TGTGCCAGCAGTGTCCGGGCGGGTGGCACCACTGAAGCTTTCTTT. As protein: CASSVRAGGTTEAFF.

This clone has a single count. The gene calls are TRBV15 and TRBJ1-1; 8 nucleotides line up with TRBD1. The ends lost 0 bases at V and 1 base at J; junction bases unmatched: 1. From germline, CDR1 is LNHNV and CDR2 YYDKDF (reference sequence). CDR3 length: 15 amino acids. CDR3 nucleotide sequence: TGTGCCACCAGCAGAGAAGGGACAGGGAACACTGAAGCTTTCTTT. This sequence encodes CATSREGTGNTEAFF.

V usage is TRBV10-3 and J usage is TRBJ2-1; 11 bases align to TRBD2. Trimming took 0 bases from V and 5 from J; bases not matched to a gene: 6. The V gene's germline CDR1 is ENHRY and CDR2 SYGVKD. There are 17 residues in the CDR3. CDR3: CAISESLAGGPNNEQFF. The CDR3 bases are TGTGCCATCAGTGAGTCTTTAGCGGGAGGGCCCAACAATGAGCAGTTCTTC.

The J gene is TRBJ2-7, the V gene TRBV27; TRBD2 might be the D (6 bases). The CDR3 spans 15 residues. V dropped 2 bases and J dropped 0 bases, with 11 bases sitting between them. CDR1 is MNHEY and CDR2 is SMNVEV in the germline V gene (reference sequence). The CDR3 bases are TGTGCCAGCAGTTTAACGGCTAGCGCCTCCTACGAGCAGTACTTC. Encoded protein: CASSLTASASYEQYF.

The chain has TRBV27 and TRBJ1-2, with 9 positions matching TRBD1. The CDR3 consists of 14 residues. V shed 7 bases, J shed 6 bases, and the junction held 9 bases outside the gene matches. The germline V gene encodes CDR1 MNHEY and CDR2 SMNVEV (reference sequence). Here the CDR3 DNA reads TGTGCCAGCACCCCTCTAGGACAGGGGAATGGCTACACCTTC. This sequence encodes CASTPLGQGNGYTF.

The chain's CDR3 is CASSQAGQGTNIQYF. The CDR3, as DNA: TGTGCCAGCAGCCAAGCGGGACAGGGTACGAACATTCAGTACTTC. The gene calls are TRBV14 and TRBJ2-4; 9 bases line up with TRBD1. The length of the CDR3 is 15 residues. The V segment lost 1 base and the J segment 7 bases; nucleotides outside the gene matches: 5. CDR1 and CDR2 from the germline V gene are SGHDN and FVKESK.

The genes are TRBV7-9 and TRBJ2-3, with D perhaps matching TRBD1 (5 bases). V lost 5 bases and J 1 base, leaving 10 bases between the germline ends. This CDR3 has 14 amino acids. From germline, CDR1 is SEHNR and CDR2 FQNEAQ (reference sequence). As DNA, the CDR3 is TGTGCCAGCAGCCTGACAGAAGGCACAGATACGCAGTATTTT. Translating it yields CASSLTEGTDTQYF.

CDR3 sequence: CASSKVAGQSFSYEQYF. The CDR3 DNA sequence: TGTGCCAGCAGCAAAGTCGCTGGACAGAGTTTCTCCTACGAGCAGTACTTC. V is TRBV21-1 and J is TRBJ2-7; whether TRBD1, the table's D call, matches the DNA was not checked. TRBV21-1 is an annotated pseudogene. The CDR3 is 17 amino acids.

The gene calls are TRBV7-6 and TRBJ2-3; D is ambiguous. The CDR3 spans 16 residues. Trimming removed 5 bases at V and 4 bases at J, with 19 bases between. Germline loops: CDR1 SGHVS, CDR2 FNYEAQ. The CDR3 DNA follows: TGTGCCAGCAGCCTCCGTCCCTGGCCCCCACCAGATACGCAGTATTTT. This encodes CASSLRPWPPPDTQYF.

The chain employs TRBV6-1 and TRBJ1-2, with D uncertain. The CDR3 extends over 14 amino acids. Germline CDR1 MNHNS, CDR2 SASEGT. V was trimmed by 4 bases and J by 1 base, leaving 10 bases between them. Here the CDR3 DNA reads TGTGCCAGCAGTGTAAGACAATTTAACTATGGCTACACCTTC. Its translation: CASSVRQFNYGYTF.

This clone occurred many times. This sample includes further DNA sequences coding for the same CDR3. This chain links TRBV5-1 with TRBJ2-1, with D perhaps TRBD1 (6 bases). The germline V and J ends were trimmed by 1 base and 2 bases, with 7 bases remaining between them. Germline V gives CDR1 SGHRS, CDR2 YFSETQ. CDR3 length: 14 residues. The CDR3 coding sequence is TGCGCCAGCAGCTTGCAGGGGCCCTACAATGAGCAGTTCTTC. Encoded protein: CASSLQGPYNEQFF. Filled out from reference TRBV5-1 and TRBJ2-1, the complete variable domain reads KAGVTQTPRYLIKTRGQQVTLSCSPISGHRSVSWYQQTPGQGLQFLFEYFSETQRNKGNFPGRFSGRQFSNSRSEMNVSTLELGDSALYLCASSLQGPYNEQFFGPGTRLTVL.

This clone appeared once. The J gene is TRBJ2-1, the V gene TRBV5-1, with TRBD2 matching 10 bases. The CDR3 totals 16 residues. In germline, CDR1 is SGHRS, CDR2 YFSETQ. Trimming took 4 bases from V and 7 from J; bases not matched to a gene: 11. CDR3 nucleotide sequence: TGCGCCAGCAGCCATCGGACTAGCGGAGGAGAGAATGAGCAGTTCTTC. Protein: CASSHRTSGGENEQFF.

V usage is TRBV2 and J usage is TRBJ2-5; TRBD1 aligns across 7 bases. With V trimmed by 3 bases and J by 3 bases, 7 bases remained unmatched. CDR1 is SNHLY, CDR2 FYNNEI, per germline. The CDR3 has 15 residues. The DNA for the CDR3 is TGTGCCAGCAGTGATCATTTTCAGGGGGAAGAGACCCAGTACTTC. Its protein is CASSDHFQGEETQYF.